The clone carrying this TCR beta chain was seen at least ten times. The data belong to a study of T cells in Graves' hyperthyroidism and ophthalmopathy. At the level of the study: Peripheral blood draws took place at initial diagnosis, ahead of any treatment.

Amplification targeted TCR beta CDR3 regions from RNA transcripts. The HTBI primer set was used in a first-round RT-PCR of the TCR CDR3. TCRdb re-called the multiplex PCR reads with MiXCR, one entry per CDR3 protein. Of 400,000 to 500,000 distinct CDR3 sequences in the sample, over 13% are singletons; the top ten hold about 17%. V was cut by 0 bases and J by 7 bases, with 14 bases left in between. The CDR3 runs 15 residues. Germline V gene sequence: CDR1 SGHRS, CDR2 YFSETQ. The chain uses TRBV5-1 and TRBJ1-5, with D perhaps matching TRBD1 (6 bases). Specimen: blood. The TCR sequence derives from a young woman with Graves' hyperthyroidism. The chain's CDR3 is CASSLEGGHGQPQHF. The CDR3 DNA is TGCGCCAGCAGCTTGGAAGGGGGACACGGGCAGCCCCAGCATTTT.